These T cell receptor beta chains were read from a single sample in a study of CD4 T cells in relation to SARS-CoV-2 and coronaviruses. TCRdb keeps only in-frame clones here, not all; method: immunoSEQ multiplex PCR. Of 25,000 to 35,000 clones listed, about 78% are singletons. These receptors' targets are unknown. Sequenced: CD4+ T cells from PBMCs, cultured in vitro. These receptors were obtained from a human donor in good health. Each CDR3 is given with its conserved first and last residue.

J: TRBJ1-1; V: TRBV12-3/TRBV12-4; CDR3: CASTTGGMTEAFF
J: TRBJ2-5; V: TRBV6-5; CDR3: CASRRTSQETQYF
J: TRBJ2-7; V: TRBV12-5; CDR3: CASGLVLGGVRSYEQYF
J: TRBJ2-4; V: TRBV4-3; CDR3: CASSQDRGGAKNIQYF
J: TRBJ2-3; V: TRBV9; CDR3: CASSVAGGGPGDTQYF
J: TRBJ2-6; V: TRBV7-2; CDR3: CASSRKTPAGLGGANVLTF
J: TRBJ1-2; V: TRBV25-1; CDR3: CASSEFGGTGIGYGYTF
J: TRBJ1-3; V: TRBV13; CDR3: CASSLGKYSSGNTIYF
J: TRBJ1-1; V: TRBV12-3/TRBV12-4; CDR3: CASSFLVSTEAFF
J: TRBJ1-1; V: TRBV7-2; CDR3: CASSLGGNRGGAEAFF
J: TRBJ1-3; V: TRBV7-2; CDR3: CASSPPPGQGPGNTIYF
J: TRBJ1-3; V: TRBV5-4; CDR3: CASSLSGRTGGTGNTIYF
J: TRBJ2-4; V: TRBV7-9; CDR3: CASSHRGPEAKNIQYF
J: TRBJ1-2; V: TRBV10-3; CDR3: CAISEGADANYGYTF
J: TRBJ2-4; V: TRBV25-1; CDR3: CASSEGFHSSDIQYF
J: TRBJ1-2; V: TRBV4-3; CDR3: CASSQGDRGYGYTF
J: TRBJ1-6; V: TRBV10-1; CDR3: CASSEGQPNSPLHF
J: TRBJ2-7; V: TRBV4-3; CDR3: CASSPKLGGLAGRYEQYF
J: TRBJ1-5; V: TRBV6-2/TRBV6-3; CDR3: CASSPRQGDQPQHF
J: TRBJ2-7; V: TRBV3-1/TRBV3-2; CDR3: CASARTGTIYEQYF
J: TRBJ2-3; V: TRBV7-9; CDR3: CASSLYLAGESDTQYF
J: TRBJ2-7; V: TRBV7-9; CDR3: CASSLVRDSYEQYF
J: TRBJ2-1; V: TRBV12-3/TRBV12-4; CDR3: CASSLGQREFF
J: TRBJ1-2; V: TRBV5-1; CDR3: CASSLEAGYNYGYTF
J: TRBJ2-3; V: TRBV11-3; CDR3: CASSQLGTTDTQYF
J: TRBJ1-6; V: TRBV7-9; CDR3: CAGRKDLSPLHF
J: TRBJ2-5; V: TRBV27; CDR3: CASSPGLAGMETQYF